This T cell receptor beta chain was profiled in a study of cytomegalovirus exposure and HLA in healthy donors (dated by TCRdb to about 2017). In the study overall: According to an earlier analysis of 587 of the donors, about 179 million T cells yielded roughly 110 million unique TCR beta sequences and 276 Gb of sequence data. An early release covering about 600 HLA-typed donors comprised approximately 290 gigabases of sequencing data and approximately 80 million unique TCR sequences. Of the roughly 400 genotyped donors, approximately 83% fell in the genetic ancestry cluster associated with self-reported Caucasian donors. The aim of the study was to test whether cataloging public T cell receptors could identify signatures of past pathogen exposure. The study used immunosequencing to profile the T cell repertoires of approximately 690 subjects and linked those repertoires to cytomegalovirus serostatus. Besides the first cohort of 666 subjects, a separate validation cohort made up of around 120 different subjects was used. High-throughput TCR immunosequencing, statistical association of individual TCRs with disease status, and machine learning were combined to predict cytomegalovirus infection status. A later analysis re-examined previously published TCR beta repertoires from 500 to 700 donors and added high-resolution HLA genotyping to investigate patterns of TCR occurrence. Rather than using new phenotypic data, the later analysis identified candidate immune exposures from TCR beta sequences and from how often those sequences occurred across donors. To decide whether each TCR beta V gene segment behaved as functional or pseudogenic, an earlier analysis of some 600 of the donors relied on high-throughput TCR beta sequencing. Donor age, sex, ethnicity and CMV serostatus were compiled alongside the repertoire data. In a later genetic analysis, genome-wide SNP genotypes for about three fifths of the roughly 670 donors were used, and that subset was treated as a discovery cohort. Every repertoire in the discovery cohort had been generated on one and the same sequencing platform. HLA typing included class I and class II loci at four-digit resolution. Typing coverage differed by locus: A, B, C, DRB1 and DQB1 were typed in roughly 620-630 donors, DQA1 in roughly 500, DPA1 in around 610, and DPB1 in 400 to 480. Roughly 5 DR-DQ haplotypes were handled as single units for association and clustering, since linkage in the cohort was strong. Among 398 genotyped donors of the cohort, an average of approximately 240,000 unique TCR beta nucleotide sequences were sequenced per donor, 15% to 20% of them non-productive. Study-wide conclusions, independent of this receptor: Most TCR sequences were seen in very few donors, while some public TCRs were found in many individuals. A further reported finding was that TCR beta sequences accurately predicted the HLA-A and HLA-B alleles for most subjects in the first cohort. Because HLA typing was missing for some donors at each locus, association tests included only the typed subset. In both the original and validation cohorts, the classifier was reported to diagnose cytomegalovirus status with high specificity and sensitivity. A cluster of highly shared sequence variants was judged likely to be a technical artifact of the sequencing pipeline. Assigning TCR associations to individual alleles was difficult when HLA alleles, especially DR and DQ, strongly co-occurred. A few of the identified cytomegalovirus-associated TCR beta chains were confirmed in vitro to be specific for cytomegalovirus antigens. The study listed approximately 150 TCR beta chains as associated with cytomegalovirus. Several of the top co-occurrence clusters appeared to be linked to parvovirus B19, influenza, CMV and Epstein-Barr virus, according to a later analysis. According to the authors, the approach could potentially be generalized to other disease states and immunological phenotypes. A later genetic analysis reported fewer N-insertions in productive TCRs among donors in an Asian-associated ancestry cluster than the approximately 700-donor mean. In an earlier analysis of some 550 of the donors, most TCR beta V segments were observed in productive rearrangements about 87% or about 30% of the time, broadly matching IMGT annotations. Linkage disequilibrium might explain the correlated functional status among segregating V segments, but an unknown experimental factor could not be excluded. Specific HLA alleles were associated with roughly 16,000 TCR beta sequences at a false discovery rate of 0.05 in a later analysis. A later genetic analysis associated a missense DCLRE1C variant with V-gene and J-gene trimming of TCR beta chains, and an independent cohort replicated the association. According to a later analysis, most CMV-associated TCR beta chains appeared to be HLA-restricted, and the HLA associations seemed to be driven largely by CMV exposure. The cohort was sequenced for TCR beta chains only, and without alpha or paired-chain data the features that could be detected were limited. Roughly 17 rarely observed V segments, including chromosome 9 orphons, were excluded from the earlier analysis of about 610 of the donors because counts were too low. The 87-base-pair reads could not distinguish some IMGT-functional V segments, including TRBV6-2 and TRBV6-3, so those segments were excluded. CMV serostatus was the only immune exposure information available for the cohort. A later analysis found that HLA-associated TCR beta chains were more clonally expanded and had lower generation probabilities than equally common non-associated chains. A later analysis found that TCR association rates varied across HLA loci, with DRB1 alleles showing the most associated TCRs and HLA-C alleles the fewest. Sequencing depth was assumed to be roughly uniform across donors in the presence/absence analyses, though that assumption may not hold.

Library construction relied on the immunoSEQ multiplex PCR assay. A mixture of 60 forward primers for TCR Vbeta segments and 13 reverse primers for TCR Jbeta segments was used in the multiplex PCR. Amplification of the CDR3 region of rearranged TCR beta genes was performed with a multiplex PCR assay on genomic DNA. Amplified TCR beta libraries were sequenced as 87-base-pair reads on the Illumina HiSeq System. The authors' pipeline ran thus. Across the roughly 640 repertoires, a later analysis counted some 80 million unique TCR beta chains, roughly 11 million of which were shared by at least two donors. Raw reads were error-corrected and collapsed into unique sequences with a nearest-neighbor algorithm that merged closely related sequences to remove PCR and sequencing errors. To assign V, D and J gene segments, CDR3 sequences were aligned to IMGT reference sequences. Each retained sequence needed at least a six-nucleotide match to both a V gene segment and a J gene segment. A rearrangement was called productive if the CDR3 had no stop codons and remained in frame with V and J, and every other rearrangement was called non-productive. CDR3 was defined according to IMGT convention as the region running from the second conserved V-encoded cysteine to the conserved J-encoded phenylalanine. The earlier analysis of some 580 of the donors excluded any sequence lacking an unambiguous match to a single V gene segment. An earlier analysis of a few hundred of the donors classified V segments as functional when productive rearrangements were above 56.7% and as segregating when the standard deviation between donors was above 5%. A statistical classification framework was developed to diagnose cytomegalovirus status using the catalog of TCR beta chain sequences. V and J gene assignment, in a later analysis, came from comparing TCR nucleotide sequences with IMGT/GENE-DB human TR gene sequences. The TCRdist pipeline was used in a later analysis to assign CDR3 sequences and most-parsimonious VDJ recombination scenarios. In a later analysis, each TCR beta chain was defined by its CDR3 amino acid sequence together with its V-gene family, and reads lacking a unique V-gene family were excluded. As a way to deal with suspected cross-contamination and a sequencing artifact, a later analysis dropped approximately 590 nucleotide sequences that were highly shared and had low generation probability. In a later analysis, a clonal expansion index was calculated for each public chain from normalized within-repertoire ranks of inferred template counts. In a later analysis, generation probabilities were computed with a VDJ recombination model fitted to out-of-frame rearrangements, and the resulting probabilities were checked against IGoR. Hypergeometric tests were used in a later analysis to score TCR-TCR, TCR-HLA and TCR-CMV co-occurrence, with a repertoire-size bias correction applied to the TCR pairs. False discovery rates were estimated in a later analysis by permuting HLA or CMV assignments 20 times. In a later analysis, co-occurring TCRs were grouped using DBSCAN, and TCRdist sequence similarity was added for clustering within HLA-allele-positive subsets. Repertoires with fewer than 30,000 or more than 120,000 public chains were left out of co-occurrence clustering, as were roughly five repertoires with anomalous nucleotide sharing. The table was pulled from immuneACCESS by TCRdb, which kept in-frame rearrangements only. Such tables lose some clones; where checked, under half of the loss comes from unresolved V genes, and the rest has no known cause. V and J calls and clone size are as listed in that table; D and trimming were resolved from the DNA. Across this sample there are nearly 95,000 clones, with roughly 8.2% seen only once. 2.3% of the sample belongs to the ten largest clones.

Comments on this clone: No antigen is known for it. The record has no base qualities; no much larger clone is one base away.

The cohort was made up of several hundred healthy bone marrow donors. At the time of sampling, all cohort members were nominally healthy, though unrecorded immune exposures were likely present. The donor tested CMV seronegative and was one of the 352 seronegative cohort members. Each donor provided a peripheral blood sample, and peripheral blood mononuclear cells were used for TCR beta sequencing. Genomic DNA extraction from the blood cell samples was performed with the Qiagen DNeasy Blood Extraction Kit. The junction shows trimming of 4 bases on V and 5 bases on J, and the gene matches do not reach 10 bases of it. The germline V gene provides CDR1 SNHLY and CDR2 FYNNEI. The CDR3 holds 16 amino acids from the cysteine to the phenylalanine. The entry retains the CDR3 DNA only, 48 bases that are in frame from base 1.

Sequencing was carried out using PBMCs. The TCR comes from a man over 45 in good health and CMV-seronegative. This sequence uses TRBV2 and TRBJ2-1; 8 middle bases align to TRBD2. DNA sequence: TGTGCCAGCAGTGCTTATAGGCTAGCGGGCAACAATGAGCAGTTCTTC. Its protein reads: CASSAYRLAGNNEQFF.